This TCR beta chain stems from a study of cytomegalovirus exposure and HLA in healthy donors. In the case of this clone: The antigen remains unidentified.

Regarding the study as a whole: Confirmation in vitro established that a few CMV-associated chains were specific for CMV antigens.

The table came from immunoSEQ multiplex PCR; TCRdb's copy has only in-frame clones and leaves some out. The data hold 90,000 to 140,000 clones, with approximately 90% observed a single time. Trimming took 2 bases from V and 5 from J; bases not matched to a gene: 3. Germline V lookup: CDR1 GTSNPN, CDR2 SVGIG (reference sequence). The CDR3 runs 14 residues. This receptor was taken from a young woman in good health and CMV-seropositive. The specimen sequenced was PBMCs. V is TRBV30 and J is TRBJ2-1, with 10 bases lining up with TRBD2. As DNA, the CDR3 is TGTGCCTGGAGTCCTAGCGGGAGACACAATGAGCAGTTCTTC. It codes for CAWSPSGRHNEQFF.